This note documents a single T cell receptor beta chain sequence. The target antigen is unknown. This entry is derived from a study of Ad26.COV2.S vaccination and SARS-CoV-2 variants. Trimming cost V 6 bases and J 4 bases, with 6 bases left between them. The CDR3 is made up of 12 amino acids. Germline assignment: CDR1 MNHEY and CDR2 SVGAGI. Study-wide results and limits: Vaccine recipients surpassed placebo recipients in spike-specific TCR breadth. Using TCR breadth and depth analyses may have led to underestimated total T cell responses. Reports say spike-specific CD8+ and CD4+ T cell responses covered substantial breadth after vaccination.

Repertoires were generated with immunoSEQ multiplex PCR, while TCRdb's copy carries only in-frame clones and drops some. The profile shows 300,000 to 450,000 clones, around 90% of them singletons. The origin of this receptor is a human donor who had recovered from COVID-19. The specimen was peripheral blood, collected after recovery from COVID-19. The genes are TRBV6-5 and TRBJ1-4, with a possible D match to TRBD1 (5 bases). The CDR3 protein is CASRDSNEKLFF. CDR3 nucleotides: TGTGCCAGCAGAGACAGTAATGAAAAACTGTTTTTT.